The 11 T cell receptor beta chains below were found in one sample sequenced in a study of blood T cell repertoires in COVID-19. Only in-frame clones appear in the TCRdb table, and some are missing; sequencing was by immunoSEQ multiplex PCR. The sample lists approximately 120,000 clones; 86% were seen once. The sample consisted of peripheral blood. The source is a human donor in a cohort sampled during active COVID-19.

The chain couples TRBV10-1 to TRBJ2-1; no firm D call. The ends were cut back, 2 bases at V and 4 bases at J, with 9 bases in the middle. The CDR3 is 14 amino acids. Germline V gene sequence: CDR1 WNHNN, CDR2 SYGVQD (reference sequence). Here the CDR3 reads CASSEKEIYNEQFF. Here the CDR3 DNA reads TGCGCCAGCAGTGAGAAGGAGATATACAATGAGCAGTTCTTC.

This clone was seen a single time. The chain is built from TRBV28 and TRBJ1-1; D is perhaps TRBD1 (6 bases). This CDR3 is 16 amino acids long. Germline loops: CDR1 MDHEN, CDR2 SYDVKM. The V gene lost 3 bases and the J gene lost 2 bases, with 16 bases spanning the gap. The CDR3 is CASSLYPTGLNTEAFF. For the CDR3, the DNA is TGTGCCAGCAGTTTGTATCCTACAGGGCTAAACACTGAAGCTTTCTTT.

In its sample, this clone was seen once. J is TRBJ2-3 and V is TRBV6-2 or TRBV6-3; 10 bases align to TRBD2. The CDR3 is 16 residues long. Germline V gene lookup returns CDR1 MNHEY and CDR2 SVGEGT. With V trimmed by 6 bases and J by 0 bases, 6 bases remained unmatched. The CDR3 DNA follows: TGTGCCAGCAGCTGGAGACTAGCGGGTAGCACAGATACGCAGTATTTT. Translating it yields CASSWRLAGSTDTQYF.

This chain links TRBV5-1 with TRBJ1-1; D possibly corresponds to TRBD1 (5 bases). There are 11 residues in the CDR3. The germline CDR1 and CDR2 sequences are SGHRS and YFSETQ. The ends were cut back, 0 bases at V and 10 bases at J, with 7 bases in the middle. CDR3 nucleotide sequence: TGCGCCAGCAGCTTGGCAGGGCCAGCTTTCTTT. This gives the protein CASSLAGPAFF.

This sequence joins TRBV9 and TRBJ2-3; D is uncertain. Germline assignment: CDR1 SGDLS and CDR2 YYNGEE. Trimming took off 0 bases at V and 7 bases at J, with 12 bases between the two ends. This CDR3 comprises 14 residues. This CDR3 reads CASSVDLSAHTQYF. CDR3 in DNA: TGTGCCAGCAGCGTAGACCTTTCCGCGCATACGCAGTATTTT.

Only one count was recorded for this clone. The J gene is TRBJ2-7, the V gene TRBV6-5, with a possible D match to TRBD1 (5 bases). Germline CDR1 and CDR2: MNHEY and SVGAGI. The V end lost 6 bases, the J end lost 6 bases, and 21 bases lay between the germline ends. The CDR3 length is 15 residues. As DNA, the CDR3 is TGTGCCAGCAGAAACGGATTGGGGCAACCCGCCGAGCAGTACTTC. It codes for CASRNGLGQPAEQYF.

The rearrangement uses TRBV5-1 and TRBJ1-2, with a tentative D call TRBD1 (5 bases). Trimming pared 0 bases from V and 4 bases from J, leaving 7 bases between. The CDR3 has 13 residues. Germline V CDR1 and CDR2: SGHRS, YFSETQ. CDR3 in DNA: TGCGCCAGCAGCTTGGATCAGGGCTATGGCTACACCTTC. It translates to CASSLDQGYGYTF.

This clone has more than one count but fewer than ten. One junction end does not reproduce the germline sequence, and a read error may be involved. This chain links TRBV5-1 with TRBJ1-1; D remains ambiguous. The CDR3 is 19 amino acids. CDR1 SGHRS and CDR2 YFSETQ come from the germline V gene. CDR3 loop: CASSYGMSAPVGMALKLDF. The CDR3 nucleotides are TGCGCCAGCAGCTACGGGATGAGTGCCCCGGTCGGGATGGCACTGAAGCTTGACTTT.

V is TRBV7-2 and J is TRBJ1-1, with 7 bases fitting TRBD1. This CDR3 is built from 15 residues. Germline V gene data show CDR1 as SGHTA and CDR2 as FQGNSA. V lost 5 bases, J lost 6 bases, and 12 bases stayed unmatched. The CDR3 reads CASSPRETGSPEAFF. The CDR3 DNA sequence: TGTGCCAGCAGCCCTAGGGAGACAGGGTCACCTGAAGCTTTCTTT.

On this clone: The sample holds other DNA sequences that translate to the same CDR3. V gene TRBV20-1 combines with J gene TRBJ2-7; possible D gene TRBD2, 5 bases. Trimming removed 5 bases at V and 5 bases at J, with 10 bases between. Germline V gene data show CDR1 as DFQATT and CDR2 as SNEGSKA (reference sequence). CDR3 length: 11 residues. Here the CDR3 reads CSASSGHEQYF. The CDR3 DNA is TGCAGTGCTTCCAGCGGCCACGAGCAGTACTTC.

This chain connects TRBV7-9 to TRBJ1-1; 12 positions match TRBD1. The junction had 9 bases not matched to a gene; V was cut back by 8 bases and J by 8 bases. Germline assignment: CDR1 SEHNR and CDR2 FQNEAQ (reference sequence). The CDR3 contains 14 residues. In DNA form, the CDR3 reads TGTGCCAGCCGACCAGGGACAGGGGGCGCCGAAGCTTTCTTT. This translates into CASRPGTGGAEAFF.